Below, 20 T cell receptor beta chains from the same sample are listed, as sequenced in a study of T cell changes during pregnancy in multiple sclerosis. Libraries were prepared by immunoSEQ multiplex PCR; TCRdb keeps only in-frame clonotypes and omits some of them. The data contain 90,000 to 120,000 clones, under 95% of them singletons. Material: peripheral blood, obtained in the third trimester of pregnancy. These receptors came from a female donor in good health, enrolled as a control in a pregnancy study.

This clone was seen a few times. This chain uses TRBV7-9 with TRBJ1-4; a possible D gene is TRBD1 (5 bases). The length of the CDR3 is 16 residues. CDR1 is SEHNR, CDR2 FQNEAQ, per germline (reference sequence). Trimming took 5 bases from V and 1 from J, leaving 14 bases between them. The CDR3 reads CASSPRGELTNEKLFF. DNA of the CDR3: TGTGCCAGCAGCCCGCGGGGGGAGTTAACTAATGAAAAACTGTTTTTT.

V and J are TRBV7-2 and TRBJ2-7; 10 positions match TRBD1. The J segment lost 5 bases and the V segment lost 5 bases, leaving 9 bases of the junction unmatched. Per germline, CDR1 SGHTA and CDR2 FQGNSA. There are 15 residues in the CDR3. The CDR3 region is CASSLTGTGDHEQYF. As DNA, the CDR3 is TGTGCCAGCAGCCTGACTGGGACAGGGGATCACGAGCAGTACTTC.

The chain joins TRBV6-5 to TRBJ2-7, with 7 bases that match TRBD1. Looked up from germline, CDR1 is MNHEY and CDR2 is SVGAGI. With V trimmed by 6 bases and J by 0 bases, 5 bases remained unmatched. This CDR3 has 14 residues. The CDR3 loop reads CASSNGDSSYEQYF. Written as DNA, the CDR3 is TGTGCCAGCAGCAATGGGGACAGCTCCTACGAGCAGTACTTC.

This clone has only a few counts. This rearrangement joins TRBV9 to TRBJ1-6; TRBD1 is a possible D gene (6 bases). The V and J ends lost 4 bases and 9 bases respectively, with 14 bases between them. The CDR3 is 14 residues long. CDR1 is SGDLS, CDR2 YYNGEE, per germline. DNA for the CDR3: TGTGCCAGCAGCCAGAAGGGGGAGCGTTCACCCCTCCACTTT. This sequence encodes CASSQKGERSPLHF.

This clone was observed a single time. V gene TRBV2 combines with J gene TRBJ1-2; D gene uncertain. The CDR3 runs 12 residues. The germline V gene encodes CDR1 SNHLY and CDR2 FYNNEI. Between the trimmed V and J ends, which lost 4 bases and 7 bases, there was a span of 10 bases. This CDR3 reads CASSVQVFGYTF. The CDR3 region has the DNA TGTGCCAGCAGTGTGCAGGTTTTTGGCTACACCTTC.

In this sample, this clone turned up once. This rearrangement joins TRBV7-2 to TRBJ2-7; 8 bases map to TRBD1. Germline lookup yields CDR1 SGHTA and CDR2 FQGNSA. The CDR3 length is 14 residues. The V and J ends lost 4 bases and 3 bases, in that order; junction bases with no gene match: 5. The CDR3 here is CASSSPTGDYEQYF. The CDR3 DNA follows: TGTGCCAGCAGCTCACCGACAGGGGACTACGAGCAGTACTTC.

The chain recombines TRBV7-9 with TRBJ2-1; TRBD2 is a possible D gene (6 bases). This CDR3 comprises 17 residues. The V gene's germline CDR1 is SEHNR and CDR2 FQNEAQ (reference sequence). Trimming shortened V by 5 bases and J by 0 bases, and 17 bases separated the two germline ends. CDR3 region: CASSLRTAGSSYNEQFF. The CDR3 bases are TGTGCCAGCAGCCTTAGGACGGCGGGAAGCTCCTACAATGAGCAGTTCTTC.

The chain carries TRBV10-3 and TRBJ1-1; TRBD1 matches 8 bases. Germline V lookup: CDR1 ENHRY, CDR2 SYGVKD. Losses at the gene ends were 4 bases for V and 3 bases for J; bases not matched to a gene: 7. This CDR3 region has 15 residues. CDR3 protein: CAISGKTGVDTEAFF. DNA of the CDR3: TGTGCCATCAGTGGGAAGACAGGGGTGGACACTGAAGCTTTCTTT.

The chain is built from TRBV7-9 and TRBJ1-1; 12 bases line up with TRBD1. This CDR3 is 15 amino acids long. Germline V gene sequence: CDR1 SEHNR, CDR2 FQNEAQ (reference sequence). V gave up 6 bases and J gave up 7 bases; unmatched junction bases: 9. CDR3 amino acids: CASRRWDRGQDEAFF. CDR3 sequence (DNA): TGTGCCAGCAGACGATGGGACAGGGGGCAGGATGAAGCTTTCTTT.

The J gene is TRBJ1-5, the V gene TRBV6-5; 10 nucleotides match TRBD1. This CDR3 spans 15 amino acids. V trimming: 6 bases; J trimming: 2 bases; junction bases outside the gene matches: 4. Germline V gene sequence: CDR1 MNHEY, CDR2 SVGAGI. This chain's CDR3 is CASSRGQGGNQPQHF. The CDR3 bases are TGTGCCAGCAGCAGAGGACAGGGGGGCAATCAGCCCCAGCATTTT.

This chain links TRBV5-4 with TRBJ2-5; 8 bases fit TRBD2. The V gene end was trimmed by 2 bases and the J gene end by 5 bases; junction bases not matched to a gene: 8. The CDR3 consists of 15 residues. Per the germline V gene, CDR1 is SGHNT and CDR2 is YYREEE (reference sequence). This CDR3 is CASSFRGGLGETQYF. Here the CDR3 DNA reads TGTGCCAGCAGCTTTCGGGGGGGACTCGGGGAGACCCAGTACTTC.

This chain connects TRBV7-8 to TRBJ1-2; 7 positions agree with TRBD1. The ends lost 1 base at V and 0 bases at J; junction bases unmatched: 5. The length of the CDR3 is 16 residues. Germline loops: CDR1 SGHVS, CDR2 FQNEAQ. The CDR3 is CASSLGTGLTNYGYTF. Here the CDR3 DNA reads TGTGCCAGCAGCTTAGGGACAGGACTCACTAACTATGGCTACACCTTC.

This rearrangement joins TRBV19 to TRBJ1-1; 9 nucleotides line up with TRBD1. Germline CDR1 LNHDA, CDR2 SQIVND (reference sequence). V lost 7 bases, J lost 1 base, and 7 bases stayed unmatched. This CDR3 spans 15 amino acids. CDR3 nucleotides: TGTGCCAGTACCATCGTGGGACAGGGGAACACTGAAGCTTTCTTT. It is translated as CASTIVGQGNTEAFF.

The chain recombines TRBV14 with TRBJ2-3; 13 positions match TRBD2. The CDR3 is 14 residues long. The germline gives CDR1 SGHDN, CDR2 FVKESK. After removal of 1 base from V and 10 bases from J, the junction contained 2 bases not matched to a gene. The CDR3 protein is CASSQGLAGGSQYF. CDR3 in DNA: TGTGCCAGCAGCCAAGGACTAGCGGGGGGTTCGCAGTATTTT.

The chain has TRBV16 and TRBJ1-2; 8 nucleotides match TRBD1. With V trimmed by 4 bases and J by 4 bases, 5 bases remained unmatched. CDR1 is KGHSY, CDR2 FQNENV, per germline. The CDR3 has 14 amino acids. CDR3 DNA sequence: TGTGCCAGCAGCCCTCAGGGGGCCGGCTATGGCTACACCTTC. Protein: CASSPQGAGYGYTF. The full variable domain, rest sourced from reference TRBV16 and TRBJ1-2, is GEEVAQTPKHLVRGEGQKAKLYCAPIKGHSYVFWYQQVLKNEFKFLISFQNENVFDETGMPKERFSAKCLPNSPCSLEIQATKLEDSAVYFCASSPQGAGYGYTFGSGTRLTVV.

The V gene is TRBV9, the J gene TRBJ2-5, with D maybe TRBD2 (7 bases). Trimming left V 0 bases short and J 2 bases short, with 14 bases between. Germline-derived CDR1 and CDR2 are SGDLS and YYNGEE. The CDR3 runs to 16 residues. The CDR3 spells CASSVAGGTRQETQYF. The CDR3 coding sequence is TGTGCCAGCAGCGTAGCCGGGGGGACACGGCAAGAGACCCAGTACTTC. Looking up the rest from reference TRBV9 and TRBJ2-5 gives the full variable domain: DSGVTQTPKHLITATGQRVTLRCSPRSGDLSVYWYQQSLDQGLQFLIQYYNGEERAKGNILERFSAQQFPDLHSELNLSSLELGDSALYFCASSVAGGTRQETQYFGPGTRLLVL.

This rearrangement joins TRBV18 to TRBJ2-5, with 7 bases lining up with TRBD2. V lost 3 bases and J lost 4; bases outside the gene matches: 2. CDR3 size: 13 residues. Germline values: CDR1 KGHSH, CDR2 LQKENI. The CDR3: CASSPGGGETQYF. CDR3 in DNA: TGTGCCAGCTCACCGGGCGGGGGAGAGACCCAGTACTTC. Supplemented by reference TRBV18 and TRBJ2-5, the full variable domain reads NAGVMQNPRHLVRRRGQEARLRCSPMKGHSHVYWYRQLPEEGLKFMVYLQKENIIDESGMPKERFSAEFPKEGPSILRIQQVVRGDSAAYFCASSPGGGETQYFGPGTRLLVL.

The chain couples TRBV12-5 to TRBJ1-2; D is perhaps TRBD1 (5 bases). The V end lost 5 bases, the J end lost 3 bases, and 16 bases lay between the germline ends. The CDR3 has 15 amino acids. Germline loops: CDR1 LGHNT, CDR2 FRNRAP. CDR3 DNA sequence: TGTGCTAGTGGTCCACGGACGGGGGAGGACTATGGCTACACCTTC. It translates to CASGPRTGEDYGYTF.

In this sample, this clone turned up once. The chain carries TRBV13 and TRBJ1-1, with D possibly TRBD1 on 5 matching bases. From germline, CDR1 is PRHDT and CDR2 FYEKMQ (reference sequence). V gave up 0 bases and J gave up 7 bases, with 9 bases separating them. The CDR3 extends over 13 amino acids. CDR3 sequence: CASSLGGAVEAFF. CDR3 DNA: TGTGCCAGCAGCTTAGGAGGGGCCGTTGAAGCTTTCTTT.

This chain links TRBV4-1 with TRBJ2-5; 11 positions agree with TRBD1. The ends lost 4 bases at V and 6 bases at J; junction bases unmatched: 10. CDR1 is MGHRA and CDR2 is YSYEKL in the germline V gene. This CDR3 is 16 amino acids long. The CDR3 here is CASSPPRTGGTKTQYF. CDR3 nucleotide sequence: TGCGCCAGCAGCCCCCCCCGGACAGGGGGCACGAAGACCCAGTACTTC.